This TCR beta chain was captured by sequencing in a study of technical replicates of blood from a handful of donors (dated by TCRdb to between 2016 and 2019). Libraries were made using the immunoSEQ multiplex PCR assay. Held by TCRdb, this immuneACCESS table contains in-frame sequences only and omits some clones. Under half of the omission traces to an unresolved V gene where checked; the cause of the rest is unknown. The sample table records about 95,000 clones; roughly 95% of these occur just once. About 0.36% of the sample comes from the top ten. Looking up the germline V gene yields CDR1 SNHLY and CDR2 FYNNEI. V is cut back by 5 bases and J by 2 bases, with 2 bases in the junction unmatched. The CDR3 spans 14 residues, from the cysteine through the phenylalanine. Only CDR3 DNA is held: 42 bases, read in frame from base 1. Comment on this clone: Its antigen is unknown. Base-call qualities are not available, and no considerably larger clone is one nucleotide away.

The TCR sequence derives from a human donor in good health. Source material: T cells isolated from PBMCs. In this chain, TRBV2 is recombined with TRBJ2-1, with 8 central nucleotides matching TRBD2. Here the CDR3 is given as CASSLSGTYNEQFF. The nucleotide sequence is given as TGTGCCAGCAGTCTTAGCGGGACCTACAATGAGCAGTTCTTC.